A single sample gave rise to the 7 T cell receptor beta chains below, sequenced in a study of T-cell reconstitution after alpha-beta-depleted transplantation in children. The authors prepared the TCRbeta library with unique molecular identifiers. TCRdb called the PCR reads again in MiXCR, with one record for every CDR3 protein. The sample lists around 370,000 distinct CDR3 sequences, 9% to 12% seen once, with about 2.3% in the top ten. The specimen was PBMCs from the stem cell graft donor, collected from the stem cell graft. These receptors all stem from a human donor who donated a stem cell graft to a child with acute lymphoblastic leukemia.

This clonotype has at least ten counts. The chain has TRBV29-1 and TRBJ1-2; weak D call: TRBD1 (5 bases). In germline, CDR1 is SQVTM, CDR2 ANQGSEA. The CDR3 consists of 14 residues. Trimming removed 0 bases at V and 4 bases at J, with 12 bases between. CDR3 protein: CSVEDGLGLYGYTF. The CDR3 DNA sequence: TGCAGCGTTGAAGATGGATTGGGACTCTATGGCTACACCTTC.

This clonotype was detected a few times. The V gene is TRBV29-1, the J gene TRBJ1-2, with D unresolved. In germline, CDR1 is SQVTM, CDR2 ANQGSEA. The V end lost 3 bases, the J end lost 0 bases, and 5 bases lay between the germline ends. The CDR3 runs 12 residues. CDR3 amino acids: CSVEAANYGYTF. CDR3 nucleotides: TGCAGCGTTGAGGCAGCTAACTATGGCTACACCTTC.

V and J are TRBV7-9 and TRBJ1-4; 12 bases align to TRBD1. After removal of 6 bases from V and 5 bases from J, the junction contained 7 bases not matched to a gene. This CDR3 is 16 amino acids long. Per the germline V gene, CDR1 is SEHNR and CDR2 is FQNEAQ (reference sequence). CDR3 amino acids: CASRHGTGGWNEKLFF. The CDR3 nucleotides are TGTGCCAGCAGACACGGGACAGGGGGCTGGAATGAAAAACTGTTTTTT.

At least ten counts were recorded for this clonotype. The chain couples TRBV9 to TRBJ1-2, with D possibly matching TRBD1 (6 bases). Per the germline V gene, CDR1 is SGDLS and CDR2 is YYNGEE. The CDR3 is 12 residues long. V lost 4 bases and J 8 bases, leaving 12 bases between the germline ends. The CDR3 here is CASSKGVGGYTF. Written as DNA, the CDR3 is TGTGCCAGCAGCAAGGGGGTGGGCGGCTACACCTTC.

A few counts support this clonotype. This sequence joins TRBV5-6 and TRBJ2-2, with 12 bases fitting TRBD2. Unmatched junction bases numbered 4, after V lost 4 bases and J lost 0 bases. Germline CDR1 reads SGHDT; CDR2 reads YYEEEE. The CDR3 sequence is 17 residues long. The CDR3 DNA is TGTGCCAGCAGCCCGCTAGCGGGAGGGGCGAACACCGGGGAGCTGTTTTTT. Translating it yields CASSPLAGGANTGELFF.

The V call is TRBV29-1, the J call TRBJ2-3; 7 bases are shared with TRBD1. V shed 4 bases and J 4 bases; nucleotides not matched to a gene: 2. Germline CDR1 is SQVTM and CDR2 is ANQGSEA. This CDR3 has 12 amino acids. This CDR3 reads CSVAGGADTQYF. The CDR3 region has the DNA TGCAGCGTTGCAGGGGGTGCAGATACGCAGTATTTT.

The V and J genes are TRBV20-1 and TRBJ1-4, with unresolved D. Germline V gives CDR1 DFQATT, CDR2 SNEGSKA (reference sequence). The CDR3 totals 12 residues. Trimming removed 6 bases at V and 5 bases at J, with 10 bases between. The CDR3 loop is CSAEDGNEKLFF. The CDR3 nucleotides are TGCAGTGCCGAGGACGGAAATGAAAAACTGTTTTTT.